This T cell receptor (beta chain) came from a study of CD8 T cells in Susac syndrome. CD8+ and CD4+ T cells circulating in blood were sequenced for TCR beta. FACS was used to enrich TEMRA cells, whereas the CD8+ and CD4+ T cells were obtained by negative isolation. About 0.45 to 1 ug RNA was reverse transcribed with random hexamers. The immunoSEQ assay covered 54 Vbeta and 13 Jbeta segments for CDR3. TCRdb re-analysed the immunoSEQ multiplex PCR reads in MiXCR, keeping a single row per CDR3 protein. This table holds 100,000 to 150,000 distinct CDR3 sequences, 90% to 95% found once. This clonotype was seen once. Sequences were obtained from CD4+ T cells from PBMCs. The receptor comes from a human donor in good health.

The CDR3 DNA follows: TGCGCCAGCAGCTTCAACAGGGGGCGGAACACTGAAGCTTTCTTT. Translated: CASSFNRGRNTEAFF. This sequence joins TRBV5-1 and TRBJ1-1, with 9 bases aligning to TRBD1. The CDR3 has 15 residues. The V gene end was trimmed by 2 bases and the J gene end by 1 base; junction bases not matched to a gene: 3. Per germline, CDR1 SGHRS and CDR2 YFSETQ.